This TCR beta chain was obtained from a study of blood T cell repertoires in COVID-19. About the research overall: Samples taken during acute and convalescent COVID-19 were collected in the United States, Italy and Spain. In each case, the material was cDNA or gDNA derived from T cells, B-cell-depleted T cells, or PBMCs.

The CDR3 length is 15 residues. In germline, CDR1 is MGHRA, CDR2 YSYEKL. The V gene lost 2 bases and the J gene lost 6 bases, with 16 bases spanning the gap. As originally analysed: Counts of nucleated cells, estimated from reference gene primer amplification, were obtained. The method was immunoSEQ multiplex PCR; TCRdb's version includes in-frame clones alone and lacks a portion of them. That table supplies the V and J calls and clone size; D and trimming were determined from the DNA. Seen here are about 160,000 clones, approximately 80% observed once, and the top ten hold around a fifth. This clone was detected only a few times.

V gene TRBV4-1 combines with J gene TRBJ2-5; D is possibly TRBD1 (6 bases). This clonotype originated in a woman older than 75 with acute or convalescent COVID-19. Sequencing was performed on peripheral blood. In DNA, the CDR3 is TGCGCCAGCAGCCAAACCGCCGGGACATCTCAGACCCAGTACTTC. Its translation: CASSQTAGTSQTQYF.